This record looks at one T cell receptor (beta chain) sequence and its context. Its matching antigen is unknown. This entry comes from a study of beta chain features in type 1 diabetes. Points from the study as a whole: For Type 1 diabetes patients, all four CD4+ subsets carried TCRB CDR3s that were moderately but significantly shorter. Insertions at VDJ junctions were less frequent in type 1 diabetes patients. These patients also deleted more nucleotides at the same junctions.

This CDR3 spans 14 amino acids. V was shortened by 6 bases and J by 1 base, with 16 bases between the two germline ends. Germline CDR1 SQVTM, CDR2 ANQGSEA. It was one heparinised blood draw, averaging around 100 mL, that each donor gave. Staining for CD45RO/CCR7/CD25/CD127/CD95/CD27 allowed sorting of CD4+ naive, central memory, regulatory and stem cell-like memory cells. Sequenced material consisted of expressed TCRB transcripts (all of the isolated RNA was reverse transcribed). Method: immunoSEQ multiplex PCR; TCRdb's copy keeps in-frame clones and lacks some. The profile shows about 160,000 clones, over 9% of them singletons.

The V gene is TRBV29-1, the J gene TRBJ2-7; a weak D match, TRBD2 (6 bases). This receptor was identified in a man in his thirties or forties with type 1 diabetes. The sample taken for sequencing was central memory CD4+ T cells from blood. The CDR3 sequence is CSVASSARSYEQYF. For the CDR3, the DNA is TGCAGCGTCGCCTCTAGCGCCCGATCCTACGAGCAGTACTTC.